These 14 T cell receptor beta chains share one sample of origin, sequenced in a study of regulatory T cells in long-lasting Graves disease. Described time point: newly diagnosed GD, antithyroid drugs for less than 3 months. PBMC-extracted RNA yielded the TCR library. For TCR beta, libraries came from iRepertoire HTBI primers and Arm-PCR of CDR3 regions. TCRdb re-analysed the multiplex PCR reads in MiXCR, keeping a single row per CDR3 protein. The table lists over 500,000 distinct CDR3 sequences, approximately 15% of them singletons. This sample was also put to use in a study of T cells in Graves' hyperthyroidism and ophthalmopathy.

The material was peripheral blood mononuclear cells (PBMCs), obtained at new diagnosis, from a patient treated with antithyroid drugs. These receptors were collected from a woman aged 25-40 years with Graves disease.

The sample holds a few counts of this clonotype. The chain uses TRBV19 and TRBJ1-6, with D tentatively TRBD1 (6 bases). Germline V gene sequence: CDR1 LNHDA, CDR2 SQIVND (reference sequence). The CDR3 runs 16 residues. The germline V and J ends were trimmed by 4 bases and 8 bases, with 18 bases remaining between them. The CDR3, as DNA: TGTGCCAGTAGTACCTACCACAGGGCTTCTGATTCACCCCTCCACTTT. Its protein is CASSTYHRASDSPLHF.

This clonotype has just a few counts. The rearrangement links TRBV19 to TRBJ2-1; perhaps TRBD2 as D (6 bases). Looked up from germline, CDR1 is LNHDA and CDR2 is SQIVND (reference sequence). This CDR3 spans 16 amino acids. Between the trimmed V and J ends, which lost 3 bases and 1 base, there was a span of 13 bases. The CDR3 is CASSIFGGLSYNEQFF. CDR3 sequence (DNA): TGTGCCAGTAGTATTTTCGGGGGATTGTCCTACAATGAGCAGTTCTTC.

The rearrangement joins TRBV7-2 to TRBJ2-3; 8 positions match TRBD1. The CDR3 extends over 14 amino acids. Trimming cost V 5 bases and J 4 bases; bases outside gene matches: 5. Germline CDR1 SGHTA, CDR2 FQGNSA. DNA of the CDR3: TGTGCCAGCAGCCGATCGGACAGGGCAGATACGCAGTATTTT. It is translated as CASSRSDRADTQYF.

This clonotype was recorded many times. This chain uses TRBV9 with TRBJ1-1, with no clear D. V lost 4 bases and J 1 base, leaving 11 bases between the germline ends. CDR3 length: 14 residues. Germline CDR1 is SGDLS and CDR2 is YYNGEE. For the CDR3, the DNA is TGTGCCAGCAGCCCCTCACTCTGGAACACTGAAGCTTTCTTT. It translates to CASSPSLWNTEAFF.

This clonotype appeared a few times. This chain links TRBV5-1 with TRBJ2-1, with D possibly matching TRBD2 (5 bases). The germline V and J ends were trimmed by 5 bases and 7 bases, with 16 bases remaining between them. Germline loops: CDR1 SGHRS, CDR2 YFSETQ. The CDR3 extends over 14 amino acids. This CDR3 reads CASSLGERSNEQFF. CDR3 DNA sequence: TGCGCCAGCAGTCTTGGGGAGCGTTCTAATGAGCAGTTCTTC.

This clonotype was counted ten times or more. This chain connects TRBV2 to TRBJ1-2; 7 bases line up with TRBD1. Germline values: CDR1 SNHLY, CDR2 FYNNEI. V dropped 6 bases and J dropped 5; count of bases not matched to a gene: 3. CDR3 length: 12 residues. The CDR3 DNA sequence: TGTGCCAGCAGCGAGGACAGGTATGGCTACACCTTC. Encoded protein: CASSEDRYGYTF.

This chain's CDR3 is CASTSRGSSGNTIYF. The CDR3 DNA reads as TGTGCCAGCACCTCTCGAGGGAGCTCTGGAAACACCATATATTTT. This chain links TRBV12-3 or TRBV12-4 with TRBJ1-3; D is unclear. V was pared by 7 bases and J by 0 bases, with 13 bases between. The length of the CDR3 is 15 residues.

As concerns this clonotype: A much larger clone lies one base from this, so it may be a read error. The V call is TRBV28, the J call TRBJ1-5, with TRBD1 matching 7 bases. V was pared by 6 bases and J by 2 bases, with 7 bases of the junction left unmatched. The CDR3 extends over 15 amino acids. The germline gives CDR1 MDHEN, CDR2 SYDVKM. CDR3 region: CASSPTGPCNQPQHF. The CDR3 DNA reads TGTGCCAGCAGCCCGACAGGGCCCTGCAATCAGCCCCAGCATTTT.

This clonotype was picked up a small number of times. The genes are TRBV12-3 or TRBV12-4 and TRBJ2-1; possibly TRBD1 for D (6 bases). The CDR3 spans 13 residues. The V gene lost 3 bases and the J gene lost 9 bases, with 12 bases spanning the gap. The CDR3: CASSFLQGSEQFF. The DNA for the CDR3 is TGTGCCAGCAGTTTTCTACAGGGATCTGAGCAGTTCTTC.

This clonotype was picked up a small number of times. The chain carries TRBV4-1 and TRBJ2-5; maybe TRBD2 (5 bases). This CDR3 comprises 15 residues. The V gene lost 0 bases and the J gene lost 4 bases, with 12 bases spanning the gap. The germline V gene encodes CDR1 MGHRA and CDR2 YSYEKL. The CDR3 nucleotides read TGCGCCAGCAGCCAAGATTTAGCGTCGAGAGAGACCCAGTACTTC. Residues: CASSQDLASRETQYF.

This clonotype was seen at least ten times. The CDR3 loop is CASTISPQKPQHF. In nucleotides, the CDR3 is TGTGCCAGCACCATTTCCCCACAAAAGCCCCAGCATTTT. The chain joins TRBV28 to TRBJ1-5; D call uncertain. Trimming left V 7 bases short and J 8 bases short, with 15 bases between. The CDR3 spans 13 residues. CDR1 is MDHEN and CDR2 is SYDVKM in the germline V gene.

This clonotype was seen ten or more times. The CDR3 nucleotides are TGTGCCAGCAGCAGAAGACAGGGGATGAACACTGAAGCTTTCTTT. This sequence encodes CASSRRQGMNTEAFF. This chain links TRBV3-1 with TRBJ1-1, with 8 bases fitting TRBD1. CDR1 and CDR2 from the germline V gene are LGHDT and YNNKEL (reference sequence). The CDR3 runs 15 residues. Trimming took 5 bases from V and 0 from J; bases not matched to a gene: 5. The full variable domain, its missing parts supplied by reference TRBV3-1 and TRBJ1-1, is DTAVSQTPKYLVTQMGNDKSIKCEQNLGHDTMYWYKQDSKKFLKIMFSYNNKELIINETVPNRFSPKSPDKAHLNLHINSLELGDSAVYFCASSRRQGMNTEAFFGQGTRLTVV.

This clonotype was found many times. The chain employs TRBV2 and TRBJ1-2; D gene uncertain. Germline V lookup: CDR1 SNHLY, CDR2 FYNNEI. The CDR3 is 12 residues long. The V and J ends lost 3 bases and 5 bases respectively, with 7 bases between them. CDR3 residues: CASSDRKYGYTF. In nucleotides, the CDR3 is TGTGCCAGCAGTGACAGGAAGTATGGCTACACCTTC.

This clonotype was counted ten times or more. J is TRBJ1-4 and V is TRBV2; D gene ambiguous. Between the trimmed V and J ends, which lost 6 bases and 0 bases, there was a span of 17 bases. The germline V gene encodes CDR1 SNHLY and CDR2 FYNNEI. The CDR3 sequence is 17 residues long. The DNA for the CDR3 is TGTGCCAGCAGCCTACTTCGGGCCCTTGCAACTAATGAAAAACTGTTTTTT. As protein: CASSLLRALATNEKLFF. Based on the CDR3 plus reference TRBV2 and TRBJ1-4, the full variable domain is EPEVTQTPSHQVTQMGQEVILRCVPISNHLYFYWYRQILGQKVEFLVSFYNNEISEKSEIFDDQFSVERPDGSNFTLKIRSTKLEDSAMYFCASSLLRALATNEKLFFGSGTQLSVL.